These 15 T cell receptor beta chains were sequenced from one sample in a study of Ad26.COV2.S vaccination and SARS-CoV-2 variants. TCRdb's table, derived via immunoSEQ multiplex PCR, lists solely in-frame clones and lacks some. The table includes more than 85,000 clones, around 82% detected once. Specimen: peripheral blood, collected after recovery from COVID-19. These TCRs come from a human donor who had recovered from COVID-19.

The chain joins TRBV5-1 to TRBJ2-1; D not certain. The germline V gene has CDR1 SGHRS and CDR2 YFSETQ. CDR3 length: 11 residues. The ends were cut back, 4 bases at V and 10 bases at J, with 9 bases in the middle. CDR3 protein: CASSPDGEQFF. The CDR3 DNA reads as TGCGCCAGCAGCCCCGACGGCGAGCAGTTCTTC.

This clone occurred once. This chain uses TRBV6-6 with TRBJ2-7, with D possibly TRBD2 on 6 matching bases. V gave up 6 bases and J gave up 2 bases, with 8 bases separating them. The CDR3 length is 12 residues. Germline V CDR1 and CDR2: MNHNY, SVGAGI (reference sequence). CDR3 protein: CASSGGTYEQYF. The CDR3 nucleotides read TGTGCCAGCAGCGGGGGAACCTACGAGCAGTACTTC.

The chain carries TRBV11-2 and TRBJ2-7; TRBD2 agrees at 7 bases. The CDR3 has 14 residues. In germline, CDR1 is SGHAT, CDR2 FQNNGV. The ends lost 2 bases at V and 7 bases at J; junction bases unmatched: 8. The CDR3, as DNA: TGTGCCAGCAGCTTAATCCCCCGGGGAGGGGAGCAGTACTTC. Its translation is CASSLIPRGGEQYF.

V and J are TRBV6-6 and TRBJ2-1; 7 positions agree with TRBD2. This CDR3 region has 18 residues. V lost 5 bases to trimming and J lost 1 base; unmatched junction nucleotides: 14. Germline CDR1 MNHNY, CDR2 SVGAGI (reference sequence). This CDR3 is CASSRLGEGRFSYNEQFF. CDR3 nucleotides: TGTGCCAGCAGTCGATTGGGGGAGGGGAGGTTTTCCTACAATGAGCAGTTCTTC.

DNA for the CDR3: TGTGCCTGGAGTAGACAATTTAACTATGGCTACACCTTC. This translates into CAWSRQFNYGYTF. The rearrangement links TRBV30 to TRBJ1-2; D call uncertain. This CDR3 region has 13 residues. Trimming took 2 bases from V and 1 from J, leaving 8 bases between them. Per germline, CDR1 GTSNPN and CDR2 SVGIG (reference sequence). The full variable domain, completed using reference TRBV30 and TRBJ1-2, is SQTIHQWPATLVQPVGSPLSLECTVEGTSNPNLYWYRQAAGRGLQLLFYSVGIGQISSEVPQNLSASRPQDRQFILSSKKLLLSDSGFYLCAWSRQFNYGYTFGSGTRLTVV.

In this sample, this clone turned up once. The chain couples TRBV3-1 (or the pseudogene TRBV3-2) to TRBJ1-1; TRBD1 is a possible D gene (6 bases). Germline V gives CDR1 LGHDT, CDR2 YNNKEL (reference sequence). The CDR3 sequence is 15 residues long. Trimming cost V 11 bases and J 1 base, with 20 bases left between them. The CDR3: CAVQGIGGGNTEAFF. CDR3 nucleotides: TGTGCCGTTCAGGGGATTGGCGGGGGGAACACTGAAGCTTTCTTT.

This rearrangement joins TRBV4-2 to TRBJ1-2; no clear D. Germline V CDR1 and CDR2: LGHNA, YNFKEQ. Trimming took off 0 bases at V and 0 bases at J, with 8 bases between the two ends. The CDR3 totals 15 residues. The CDR3 nucleotides read TGTGCCAGCAGCCAAGAAAGGATTACTAACTATGGCTACACCTTC. It yields the protein CASSQERITNYGYTF.

This chain joins TRBV7-2 and TRBJ1-2; D ambiguous. Deletions cut 2 bases from V and 4 bases from J, with 17 bases between. This CDR3 comprises 16 residues. Germline V gives CDR1 SGHTA, CDR2 FQGNSA. The CDR3 nucleotides are TGTGCCAGCAGCTTACCCCACCAGGCTGGTGGCTATGGCTACACCTTC. Amino acids: CASSLPHQAGGYGYTF.

The genes are TRBV5-4 and TRBJ1-2, with D perhaps TRBD1 (6 bases). Germline lookup yields CDR1 SGHNT and CDR2 YYREEE (reference sequence). V lost 1 base, J lost 1 base, and 8 bases lay in between. This CDR3 has 14 residues. The CDR3 sequence is CASSLQGGNYGYTF. For the CDR3, the DNA is TGTGCCAGCAGCTTGCAAGGGGGTAACTATGGCTACACCTTC.

This clone was found once. J is TRBJ1-4 and V is TRBV2; TRBD1 matches at 7 bases. Trimming took 6 bases from V and 7 from J; bases not matched to a gene: 8. Per germline, CDR1 SNHLY and CDR2 FYNNEI. This CDR3 has 14 residues. The chain's CDR3 is CASRPGTATEKLFF. CDR3 in DNA: TGTGCCAGCAGGCCCGGGACAGCCACTGAAAAACTGTTTTTT.

This clone was counted only a few times. The V gene is TRBV5-1, the J gene TRBJ2-3; 13 bases are shared with TRBD2. CDR1 and CDR2 from the germline V gene are SGHRS and YFSETQ. This CDR3 has 16 amino acids. Trimming cost V 4 bases and J 5 bases; bases outside gene matches: 7. The chain's CDR3 is CASSPGRLAGGDTQYF. The CDR3 DNA reads TGCGCCAGCAGCCCGGGTAGACTAGCGGGGGGAGATACGCAGTATTTT.

V gene TRBV27 combines with J gene TRBJ1-1; 10 bases fit TRBD1. CDR1 and CDR2 from the germline V gene are MNHEY and SMNVEV (reference sequence). This CDR3 comprises 13 residues. V lost 5 bases, J lost 10 bases, and 7 bases stayed unmatched. The CDR3 sequence: CASSPGQGVRAFF. CDR3 DNA sequence: TGTGCCAGCAGTCCCGGACAGGGGGTCAGAGCTTTCTTT.

The chain employs TRBV6-5 and TRBJ2-3; tentative D call: TRBD2 (6 bases). The CDR3 length is 15 residues. Germline loops: CDR1 MNHEY, CDR2 SVGAGI. V was shortened by 7 bases and J by 6 bases, with 20 bases between the two germline ends. In DNA, the CDR3 is TGTGCCAGCATGGGAGGACGTCGCCGTGGGGATACGCAGTATTTT. Translation gives CASMGGRRRGDTQYF.

The chain joins TRBV11-2 to TRBJ2-7; the D gene is possibly TRBD2 (7 bases). Trimming took off 1 base at V and 4 bases at J, with 20 bases between the two ends. Germline CDR1 SGHAT, CDR2 FQNNGV. This CDR3 has 17 amino acids. The CDR3 sequence: CASSLGVDNRGAYEQYF. CDR3 bases: TGTGCCAGCAGCTTAGGAGTGGACAATCGGGGGGCTTACGAGCAGTACTTC.

The J gene is TRBJ2-5, the V gene TRBV30, with D possibly TRBD2 on 6 matching bases. Deletions cut 8 bases from V and 4 bases from J, with 11 bases between. Per germline, CDR1 GTSNPN and CDR2 SVGIG (reference sequence). The CDR3 totals 11 residues. Here the CDR3 DNA reads TGTGCCCGGGGGTCCCGAGAGACCCAGTACTTC. This codes for CARGSRETQYF.